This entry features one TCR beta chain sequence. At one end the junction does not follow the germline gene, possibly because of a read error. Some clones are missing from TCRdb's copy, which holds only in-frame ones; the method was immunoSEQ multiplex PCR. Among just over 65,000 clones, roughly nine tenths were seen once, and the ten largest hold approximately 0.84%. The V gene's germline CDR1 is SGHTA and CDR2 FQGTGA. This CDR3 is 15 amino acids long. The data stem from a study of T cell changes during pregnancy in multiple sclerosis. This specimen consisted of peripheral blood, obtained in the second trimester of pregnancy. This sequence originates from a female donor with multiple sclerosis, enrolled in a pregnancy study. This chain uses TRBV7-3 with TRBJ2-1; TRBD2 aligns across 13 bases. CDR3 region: CASSVTSGGANEQFF. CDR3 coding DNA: TGTGCCAGCAGCGTAACTAGCGGGGGGGCTAATGAGCAGTTCTTC. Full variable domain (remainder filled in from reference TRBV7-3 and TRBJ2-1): GAGVSQTPSNKVTEKGKYVELRCDPISGHTALYWYRQSLGQGPEFLIYFQGTGAADDSGLPNDRFFAVRPEGSVSTLKIQRTERGDSAVYLCASSVTSGGANEQFFGPGTRLTVL.